This T cell receptor (beta chain) was sequenced for a study of regulatory T cells in long-lasting Graves disease. The time point was: newly diagnosed GD, antithyroid drugs for less than 3 months. Scientists built the TCR library using RNA that was extracted from PBMCs. Graves' disease diagnosis used American Thyroid Association guidelines. V lost 3 bases, J lost 5 bases, and 9 bases lay in between. Germline V gives CDR1 DFQATT, CDR2 SNEGSKA (reference sequence). This CDR3 is built from 12 residues. The authors built TCR beta libraries using iRepertoire HTBI primers and Arm-PCR of CDR3 regions. Source study methods: Across the samples, identification revealed approximately 66 TRBV and 15 or so TRBJ segments. A single record per CDR3 protein comes from TCRdb applying MiXCR to the multiplex PCR reads. These V and J calls are TCRdb output, not the study's own analysis. The sample lists around 460,000 distinct CDR3 sequences; 12% to 15% were seen once.

The sample was also linked to a second study, of T cells in Graves' hyperthyroidism and ophthalmopathy. This second study notes: HTBI primers were the set used in a first-round RT-PCR of the TCR CDR3.

This chain uses TRBV20-1 with TRBJ2-3; weak D call: TRBD2 (6 bases). The specimen comprised peripheral blood mononuclear cells (PBMCs), sampled at new diagnosis, from a patient treated with antithyroid drugs. This sequence was found in a woman between 45 and 65 years old with Graves disease. The chain's CDR3 is CSASVGGDTQYF. CDR3 sequence (DNA): TGCAGTGCTAGTGTGGGGGGAGATACGCAGTATTTT.